Each of the 28 T cell receptor beta chains below was sequenced from the same sample in a study of blood T cells in healthy people across ages. The use of a sample-barcoded 5' primer and a J-beta primer mix characterized a second PCR of 7 to 11 cycles. MiXCR was run by TCRdb on the 5' RACE reads, yielding one entry per CDR3 protein. The sample holds around 1.5 million distinct CDR3 sequences, approximately 32% seen once. The sample comprised blood. These receptors were obtained from a woman in her thirties in good health.

Many counts were recorded for this clonotype. The chain has TRBV29-1 and TRBJ2-6; D uncertain. Per germline, CDR1 SQVTM and CDR2 ANQGSEA. The ends were cut back, 5 bases at V and 0 bases at J, with 8 bases in the middle. The CDR3 loop spans 14 amino acids. The CDR3 reads CSVSESSGANVLTF. CDR3 DNA: TGCAGCGTTTCTGAAAGCTCTGGGGCCAACGTCCTGACTTTC.

This clonotype showed up just once. Written as DNA, the CDR3 is TGCGCCAGCAGCCCCGGACAGGGGTTTTACGATGGGCAGTTCTTC. This translates into CASSPGQGFYDGQFF. J is TRBJ2-1 and V is TRBV4-1; TRBD1 agrees at 9 bases. The CDR3 is 15 residues long. Trimming took 4 bases from V and 12 from J; bases not matched to a gene: 13. Germline lookup yields CDR1 MGHRA and CDR2 YSYEKL.

The J gene is TRBJ2-5, the V gene TRBV5-1; 7 bases match TRBD2. Germline V gives CDR1 SGHRS, CDR2 YFSETQ. V was pared by 0 bases and J by 1 base, with 9 bases of the junction left unmatched. CDR3 size: 17 residues. The chain's CDR3 is CASSLGVRAGSQETQYF. The CDR3 region has the DNA TGCGCCAGCAGCTTGGGGGTTCGAGCGGGGAGCCAAGAGACCCAGTACTTC.

The chain employs TRBV20-1 and TRBJ1-5, with no clear D. Per germline, CDR1 DFQATT and CDR2 SNEGSKA (reference sequence). This CDR3 has 17 residues. V was clipped by 3 bases and J by 4 bases, with 22 bases between them. Here the CDR3 DNA reads TGCAGTGCTAGCGGCGCCAACCGGGAACTTCAAAATCAGCCCCAGCATTTT. Its translation is CSASGANRELQNQPQHF.

The gene calls are TRBV4-1 and TRBJ1-1, with TRBD1 as a possible D gene (5 bases). V lost 1 base, J lost 8 bases, and 8 bases lay in between. The CDR3 is 12 residues long. CDR1 is MGHRA and CDR2 is YSYEKL in the germline V gene. As DNA, the CDR3 is TGCGCCAGCAGCCAAGGGGCAGGGGAAGCTTTCTTT. Translated: CASSQGAGEAFF.

This clonotype was seen more than once but under ten times. The chain is built from TRBV28 and TRBJ2-4, with D unresolved. The DNA end lines up better with TRBJ2-7; the J call may be wrong. The CDR3 loop spans 14 amino acids. Per germline, CDR1 MDHEN and CDR2 SYDVKM. The CDR3 loop reads CASSFQLPVGEQYF. CDR3 in DNA: TGTGCCAGCAGTTTCCAGTTACCTGTGGGCGAGCAGTACTTC.

This clonotype was observed a few times. The rearrangement joins TRBV10-3 to TRBJ2-3, with a weak D call TRBD1 (6 bases). This CDR3 is 20 amino acids long. CDR1 and CDR2 from the germline V gene are ENHRY and SYGVKD. Trimming stripped 0 bases from V and 5 bases from J, with 27 bases between. CDR3 sequence reads: CAISESQGQPGELLRDTQYF. CDR3 nucleotide sequence: TGTGCCATCAGTGAGTCTCAGGGACAACCAGGGGAACTTCTTCGAGATACGCAGTATTTT.

The gene calls are TRBV7-3 and TRBJ2-5; 15 bases are shared with TRBD2. CDR3 size: 18 residues. After removal of 3 bases from V and 2 bases from J, the junction contained 7 bases not matched to a gene. From germline, CDR1 is SGHTA and CDR2 FQGTGA. CDR3 sequence (DNA): TGTGCCAGCAGCTTGGGACTAGCGGGGGGAAACTTACAAGAGACCCAGTACTTC. Amino acids: CASSLGLAGGNLQETQYF.

This chain uses TRBV28 with TRBJ1-2; no reliable D call. CDR1 and CDR2 (germline): MDHEN, SYDVKM. This CDR3 region has 14 residues. Trimming removed 5 bases at V and 4 bases at J, with 14 bases between. CDR3 sequence reads: CASSTPTSTYGYTF. The DNA of the CDR3 is TGTGCCAGCAGTACGCCCACTTCGACCTATGGCTACACCTTC.

There are many counts of this clonotype. This chain connects TRBV13 to TRBJ1-1, with 7 bases fitting TRBD1. CDR1 PRHDT and CDR2 FYEKMQ come from the germline V gene (reference sequence). The CDR3 runs 14 residues. V was pared by 2 bases and J by 1 base, with 1 base of the junction left unmatched. CDR3 DNA sequence: TGTGCCAGCAGCTTAAACAGGGGGAACACTGAAGCTTTCTTT. Translated: CASSLNRGNTEAFF.

The chain has TRBV11-3 and TRBJ2-3; 8 nucleotides align to TRBD2. Germline V gene sequence: CDR1 SGHNT, CDR2 YENEEA. V shed 5 bases, J shed 4 bases, and the junction held 11 bases outside the gene matches. This CDR3 has 16 residues. In DNA form, the CDR3 reads TGTGCCAGCAGCCCCAGAGCGGGAGCTGGGGCAGATACGCAGTATTTT. Protein product: CASSPRAGAGADTQYF.

The V and J genes are TRBV14 and TRBJ1-2, with no clear D. Germline CDR1 and CDR2: SGHDN and FVKESK. The CDR3 is 15 residues long. Trimming left V 0 bases short and J 4 bases short, with 12 bases between. CDR3 sequence: CASSQEYGAIYGYTF. The CDR3 DNA is TGTGCCAGCAGCCAAGAATACGGTGCGATCTATGGCTACACCTTC.

The rearrangement uses TRBV6-1 and TRBJ2-7; D possibly uses TRBD1 or TRBD2 (7 bases each). The CDR3 covers 13 residues. With 11 bases removed from V and 5 bases from J, the gap between germline ends came to 19 bases. Germline lookup yields CDR1 MNHNS and CDR2 SASEGT. Written as DNA, the CDR3 is TGTGCCGGGAGGGGGCAGGGAGGCGACGAGCAGTACTTC. Translated, it gives CAGRGQGGDEQYF.

Only a few counts were recorded for this clonotype. The chain employs TRBV12-3 or TRBV12-4 and TRBJ1-5; D not certain. V lost 6 bases and J lost 4, with 22 bases in between. The CDR3 is 17 residues long. CDR3 sequence (DNA): TGTGCCAGCAGAAGCGGGCAGGCAGAAATAGGAAATCAGCCCCAGCATTTT. Protein sequence: CASRSGQAEIGNQPQHF.

The gene calls are TRBV5-1 and TRBJ2-3, with TRBD2 matching 8 bases. The CDR3 is 15 residues long. V gave up 0 bases and J gave up 6 bases; unmatched junction bases: 6. The germline gives CDR1 SGHRS, CDR2 YFSETQ. This CDR3 is CASSLVGLAKDTQYF. CDR3 DNA sequence: TGCGCCAGCAGCTTGGTCGGACTAGCAAAGGATACGCAGTATTTT.

The chain has TRBV20-1 and TRBJ1-5; D is ambiguous. The germline V gene has CDR1 DFQATT and CDR2 SNEGSKA (reference sequence). This CDR3 is 14 amino acids long. V was cut by 3 bases and J by 3 bases, with 12 bases left in between. In nucleotides, the CDR3 is TGCAGTGCTAGGACCCCGGGAACCAATCAGCCCCAGCATTTT. Encoded protein: CSARTPGTNQPQHF.

This clonotype was recorded at least ten times. The chain employs TRBV5-5 and TRBJ1-5, with D uncertain. The ends were cut back, 0 bases at V and 7 bases at J, with 11 bases in the middle. The germline V gene encodes CDR1 SGHKS and CDR2 YYEKEE (reference sequence). The CDR3 runs 14 residues. DNA for the CDR3: TGTGCCAGCAGCTTGGCATGGGGTCGCCAGCCCCAGCATTTT. Its protein is CASSLAWGRQPQHF.

The chain uses TRBV5-1 and TRBJ1-4, with 10 bases lining up with TRBD1. The junction had 13 bases not matched to a gene; V was cut back by 6 bases and J by 8 bases. The CDR3 has 16 residues. In germline, CDR1 is SGHRS, CDR2 YFSETQ. The CDR3 here is CASTVGQGRTDEKLFF. CDR3 coding DNA: TGCGCCAGCACCGTGGGACAGGGGCGAACGGACGAAAAACTGTTTTTT.

The genes are TRBV11-2 and TRBJ2-5; D is unresolved. The V gene lost 3 bases and the J gene lost 5 bases, with 13 bases spanning the gap. Germline V gene data show CDR1 as SGHAT and CDR2 as FQNNGV. CDR3 length: 14 amino acids. The CDR3 loop is CASSLVGVIETQYF. Written as DNA, the CDR3 is TGTGCCAGCAGCTTGGTTGGGGTCATCGAGACCCAGTACTTC.

The CDR3 sequence is CASSTRDPGVSPLHF. The CDR3 DNA reads as TGTGCCAGCAGCACCCGGGACCCCGGCGTTTCACCCCTCCACTTT. The rearrangement uses TRBV9 and TRBJ1-6, with a possible D match to TRBD1 (5 bases). Per the germline V gene, CDR1 is SGDLS and CDR2 is YYNGEE. This CDR3 has 15 residues. Trimming took off 4 bases at V and 9 bases at J, with 17 bases between the two ends.

This clonotype was observed a handful of times. The CDR3 coding sequence is TGTGCCAGCAGTACACCGGGACAGCTGCTCTACACCTTC. Translating it yields CASSTPGQLLYTF. The chain links TRBV12-3 or TRBV12-4 to TRBJ1-2, with 7 bases aligning to TRBD1. This CDR3 is built from 13 residues. Trimming cost V 5 bases and J 10 bases; bases outside gene matches: 10.

The table lists this clonotype with many counts. The genes are TRBV29-1 and TRBJ2-1, with TRBD1 matching over 7 bases. Losses at the gene ends were 7 bases for V and 5 bases for J; bases not matched to a gene: 5. This CDR3 contains 12 residues. Germline CDR1 and CDR2: SQVTM and ANQGSEA. The CDR3 here is CSARGQDNEQFF. The CDR3 DNA reads TGCAGCGCCCGAGGACAGGACAATGAGCAGTTCTTC.

This clonotype was seen more than once but under ten times. The J gene is TRBJ2-7, the V gene TRBV11-3, with TRBD1 identical over 7 bases. Losses at the gene ends were 5 bases for V and 7 bases for J; bases not matched to a gene: 11. The CDR3 runs 14 residues. Germline-derived CDR1 and CDR2 are SGHNT and YENEEA. The CDR3 DNA follows: TGTGCCAGCAGCGACACAGGGGCCCCGAGAGAGCAGTACTTC. Translating gives CASSDTGAPREQYF.

This chain joins TRBV28 and TRBJ1-5; maybe TRBD1 (5 bases). V lost 6 bases and J lost 3, with 12 bases in between. Looked up from germline, CDR1 is MDHEN and CDR2 is SYDVKM. This CDR3 is 14 amino acids long. CDR3 loop: CASRFQGFNQPQHF. CDR3 bases: TGTGCCAGCAGATTTCAGGGTTTCAATCAGCCCCAGCATTTT.

This clonotype occurred a few times. This chain joins TRBV7-8 and TRBJ2-1; 9 nucleotides agree with TRBD2. CDR1 SGHVS and CDR2 FQNEAQ come from the germline V gene. With V trimmed by 0 bases and J by 9 bases, 9 bases remained unmatched. The CDR3 is made up of 16 amino acids. CDR3 DNA sequence: TGTGCCAGCAGCTTAGCCGTAGCGGGAGTACGGAGTGAGCAGTTCTTC. Translation: CASSLAVAGVRSEQFF. The full variable domain, completed using reference TRBV7-8 and TRBJ2-1, is GAGVSQSPRYKVAKRGQDVALRCDPISGHVSLFWYQQALGQGPEFLTYFQNEAQLDKSGLPSDRFFAERPEGSVSTLKIQRTQQEDSAVYLCASSLAVAGVRSEQFFGPGTRLTVL.

The chain carries TRBV20-1 and TRBJ2-7, with 8 positions matching TRBD2. The CDR3 is made up of 14 amino acids. The V and J ends lost 4 bases and 5 bases, in that order; junction bases with no gene match: 10. In germline, CDR1 is DFQATT, CDR2 SNEGSKA (reference sequence). CDR3 in DNA: TGCAGTGCTAATCCCGGGACTAGTCTCCACGAGCAGTACTTC. It codes for CSANPGTSLHEQYF.

There are a few counts of this clonotype. This chain connects TRBV7-3 to TRBJ2-1; 8 bases match TRBD2. CDR3 length: 15 residues. CDR1 and CDR2 (germline): SGHTA, FQGTGA. With 5 bases clipped from V and 3 bases from J, the junction kept 6 bases outside the gene matches. CDR3 nucleotide sequence: TGTGCCAGCAGCCCACGGGGGGGCAACTACAATGAGCAGTTCTTC. It encodes CASSPRGGNYNEQFF.

The genes are TRBV27 and TRBJ2-7, with TRBD1 as a possible D gene (5 bases). Germline assignment: CDR1 MNHEY and CDR2 SMNVEV (reference sequence). The V end was cut by 5 bases, the J end by 2 bases, with 16 bases between. The CDR3 has 15 amino acids. Here the CDR3 DNA reads TGTGCCAGCAGTGGTTGGGGCGGTGGCACCTACGAGCAGTACTTC. It specifies CASSGWGGGTYEQYF.